This T cell receptor beta chain was recovered during a study of T cell responses to AZD1222 COVID-19 vaccine listed by TCRdb under 2021. In the study overall: A total of approximately 250 trial participants underwent TCR sequencing, of whom 200 to 220 had received two doses of AZD1222 and 26 had received two doses of the MenACWY control vaccine. Enrollment into the trials was organized by age into subgroups of 18-55, 56-69 and 70-plus years, and those subgroups contained approximately 150, 30 and 60 TCR-sequenced participants, respectively. Summary of the overall study and its limitations: The vaccine-associated CD4 TCRs covered the entire spike protein, and the dominant responses fell in regions 160-218 and 743-854. Because no day 14 peak-response samples were available, the repertoires could be characterized only after the peak T cell response. Conclusions about previously exposed vaccinees are limited, since just six or seven AZD1222 recipients were seropositive for SARS-CoV-2 at baseline. In the small 56-69-year group, the increase in depth fell short of significance, most likely because of low power. Nearly half of unique spike-specific TCRs reportedly recognized epitopes outside regions mutated in the B.1.351 and B.1.1.7 variants. After two AZD1222 doses, spike-specific TCR breadth and depth were significantly higher than at day 0 and than in MenACWY recipients. Participants were mostly white British and included more females than males, and it was suggested by the authors that clonal diversity may have been underestimated.

The CDR3 regions of human TCRbeta chains were subjected to immunosequencing. Turning to the authors' computational methods: Repertoire TCRs were checked for matches against a reference library of SARS-CoV-2-specific TCRs that had been generated using the MIRA antigen-specificity platform. Breadth was defined as the fraction of unique TCRs that were SARS-CoV-2-associated. Depth was defined as the fraction of total T cells that were SARS-CoV-2-associated. Each spike-specific TCR was assigned to its reactive spike region and to a CD4 or CD8 class using the MIRA data. Log10-transformed breadth and depth values were compared by one-way ANOVA with Sidak's multiple comparisons tests. As stored in TCRdb, this immuneACCESS dataset retains in-frame rearrangements with V and J assigned. A fraction of the clones does not appear; measured against another copy, unresolved V genes explain less than half of the discrepancy, and the remainder lacks a known reason. V, J and clone size reflect that table, while D and trimming were determined from the DNA. A total of around 170,000 clones appear in this sample, 88% of them only once. Of the sample, around 10% is held by the ten largest clones.

In the case of this clone: What this receptor recognizes is not known. Base quality data are lacking; no much larger clone is found one base away.

Relative to germline, V is missing 5 bases and J is missing 12 bases, with 4 bases of the junction outside any gene match. Measured from the cysteine to the phenylalanine, the CDR3 is 12 residues long. The sequence is cut down to CDR3 DNA, 36 bases in frame from base 1. For CDR1 and CDR2, the germline V gene lists MNHEY and SVGAGI. The meaning of the sample's time point label: about 28 days (+/-7) after the second vaccine dose. AZD1222 recipients whose second dose came at about 4 weeks and those whose second dose came at about 12 weeks were combined into one group, since spike-specific TCR depth and breadth did not differ between the two schedules. Vaccinee samples were obtained from the UK trials COV001 and COV002, which included a single-blind randomized controlled phase 2/3 trial of AZD1222 (ChAdOx1 nCoV-19) in healthy adults. Trial participant PBMC samples were collected at day 0 and day 28 after the second dose for TCRbeta chain sequencing.

The chain is made from TRBV6-5 and TRBJ1-6, and 7 junctional nucleotides match TRBD1. The source is an adult who received the AZD1222 COVID-19 vaccine. The source was peripheral blood, collected 28 days after the second AZD1222 dose. The DNA sequence follows: TGTGCCAGCAGTCCCTACAGGGGACCCCTCCACTTT. Its translation reads: CASSPYRGPLHF.